The 23 T cell receptor beta chains in this list originate from one sample, sequenced in a study of blood T cell repertoires in COVID-19. Libraries were prepared by immunoSEQ multiplex PCR; TCRdb keeps only in-frame clonotypes and omits some of them. The sample gives approximately 270,000 clones, around 93% of which show up once; roughly 2.9% is in the top ten. Sequenced input: PBMCs or T cells enriched from blood (not recorded which). The receptors shown here come from a man between 35 and 55 years old who had been exposed to COVID-19.

The V and J genes are TRBV2 and TRBJ2-7; 9 nucleotides line up with TRBD2. V gave up 4 bases and J gave up 5 bases; unmatched junction bases: 6. This CDR3 spans 14 amino acids. Germline V CDR1 and CDR2: SNHLY, FYNNEI. The CDR3 DNA sequence: TGTGCCAGCAGTGTGGGCGGGAGGGCCGACGAGCAGTACTTC. Protein product: CASSVGGRADEQYF.

The gene calls are TRBV2 and TRBJ2-7; no firm D call. The V gene's germline CDR1 is SNHLY and CDR2 FYNNEI. The V end lost 6 bases, the J end lost 5 bases, and 11 bases lay between the germline ends. This CDR3 has 12 amino acids. The CDR3 loop is CASRVTRDEQYF. The CDR3 region has the DNA TGTGCCAGCAGAGTAACCCGGGACGAGCAGTACTTC.

The chain joins TRBV28 to TRBJ2-7; 9 nucleotides align to TRBD2. Trimming took 8 bases from V and 7 from J; bases not matched to a gene: 9. The length of the CDR3 is 13 residues. Germline values: CDR1 MDHEN, CDR2 SYDVKM. CDR3 nucleotides: TGTGCCAGCGGATTAGCGGGAGTGGGAGAGCAGTACTTC. Encoded protein: CASGLAGVGEQYF.

V gene TRBV24-1 combines with J gene TRBJ2-1; 10 positions agree with TRBD2. This CDR3 contains 18 residues. Germline trimming cut 3 bases from V and 10 bases from J; bases unmatched to any gene: 17. The germline V gene encodes CDR1 KGHDR and CDR2 SFDVKD. Here the CDR3 DNA reads TGTGCCACCAGTGATCCTAGAGGCGGATTAGCGGGAGGCCCCGAGCAGTTCTTC. Its protein product is CATSDPRGGLAGGPEQFF.

This clone was counted a few times. J is TRBJ2-7 and V is TRBV9; TRBD2 agrees at 10 bases. CDR1 and CDR2 (germline): SGDLS, YYNGEE. Germline trimming cut 0 bases from V and 5 bases from J; bases unmatched to any gene: 2. The CDR3 has 14 amino acids. The CDR3 sequence is CASSVVGTSDEQYF. CDR3 bases: TGTGCCAGCAGCGTAGTTGGGACTAGCGACGAGCAGTACTTC.

This chain links TRBV29-1 with TRBJ1-1; D remains unclear. This CDR3 comprises 14 residues. The V and J ends lost 5 bases and 4 bases respectively, with 17 bases between them. The germline V gene encodes CDR1 SQVTM and CDR2 ANQGSEA. The CDR3 loop is CSVFSPDAGTEAFF. CDR3 in DNA: TGCAGCGTTTTTTCTCCGGACGCGGGCACTGAAGCTTTCTTT.

The table lists this clone with a few counts. The chain has TRBV19 and TRBJ2-2; TRBD1 matches at 8 bases. Trimming took 7 bases from V and 7 from J; bases not matched to a gene: 17. The germline V gene has CDR1 LNHDA and CDR2 SQIVND (reference sequence). The CDR3 is made up of 17 amino acids. CDR3 protein: CASTPRSGQDKGGELFF. CDR3 coding DNA: TGTGCCAGTACCCCGAGGTCGGGACAGGATAAGGGCGGGGAGCTGTTTTTT. The variable domain in full, with the rest retrieved from reference TRBV19 and TRBJ2-2, is DGGITQSPKYLFRKEGQNVTLSCEQNLNHDAMYWYRQDPGQGLRLIYYSQIVNDFQKGDIAEGYSVSREKKESFPLTVTSAQKNPTAFYLCASTPRSGQDKGGELFFGEGSRLTVL.

The chain couples TRBV24-1 to TRBJ2-7; the match to TRBD1 covers 9 bases. The V segment lost 3 bases and the J segment 1 base; nucleotides outside the gene matches: 6. The CDR3 extends over 16 amino acids. Germline V gives CDR1 KGHDR, CDR2 SFDVKD. This chain's CDR3 is CATSDKTGGSSYEQYF. The CDR3 DNA follows: TGTGCCACCAGTGATAAAACAGGGGGCTCTTCCTACGAGCAGTACTTC.

The CDR3: CASSMSWSSADTQYF. DNA for the CDR3: TGTGCCAGCAGTATGAGTTGGAGTAGCGCAGATACGCAGTATTTT. This sequence joins TRBV27 and TRBJ2-3, with a weak D call TRBD2 (5 bases). Germline CDR1 reads MNHEY; CDR2 reads SMNVEV (reference sequence). V lost 5 bases to trimming and J lost 4 bases, with 16 bases between them. This CDR3 region has 15 residues.

V gene TRBV7-2 combines with J gene TRBJ2-3; 7 nucleotides line up with TRBD1. The CDR3 spans 16 residues. Germline CDR1 SGHTA, CDR2 FQGNSA. V lost 6 bases and J lost 1; bases outside the gene matches: 10. The DNA for the CDR3 is TGTGCCAGCAGAGATGCGAGACAGGGCGGCACAGATACGCAGTATTTT. This encodes CASRDARQGGTDTQYF.

The chain has TRBV30 and TRBJ2-7, with 10 bases lining up with TRBD2. The trim removed 4 bases at V and 6 bases at J, leaving 9 bases unmatched. The CDR3 covers 14 residues. Germline assignment: CDR1 GTSNPN and CDR2 SVGIG (reference sequence). In DNA form, the CDR3 reads TGTGCCTGGAAAAAGCGGGAGGGCCCGCGCGAGCAGTACTTC. Translating gives CAWKKREGPREQYF.

The rearrangement uses TRBV18 and TRBJ2-6; 7 positions match TRBD1. Losses at the gene ends were 3 bases for V and 0 bases for J; bases not matched to a gene: 14. Germline CDR1 KGHSH, CDR2 LQKENI. This CDR3 spans 20 amino acids. The CDR3 sequence: CASSPRRAGGHPSGANVLTF. The CDR3 region has the DNA TGTGCCAGCTCACCCAGGAGAGCAGGGGGTCACCCCTCTGGGGCCAACGTCCTGACTTTC.

This clone was counted a single time. The genes are TRBV4-1 and TRBJ2-2, with 8 bases fitting TRBD2. This CDR3 comprises 13 residues. Germline values: CDR1 MGHRA, CDR2 YSYEKL. V shed 6 bases and J 6 bases; nucleotides not matched to a gene: 3. CDR3: CASRAGGPGELFF. In DNA form, the CDR3 reads TGCGCCAGCAGGGCGGGAGGCCCCGGGGAGCTGTTTTTT.

V and J are TRBV5-1 and TRBJ1-2; D uncertain. V lost 0 bases and J lost 1, with 16 bases in between. Per the germline V gene, CDR1 is SGHRS and CDR2 is YFSETQ. This CDR3 comprises 17 residues. CDR3 coding DNA: TGCGCCAGCAGCTTGGCCAGCCGCTTACTATTTAACTATGGCTACACCTTC. It encodes CASSLASRLLFNYGYTF.

The rearrangement joins TRBV2 to TRBJ2-6, with 10 bases matching TRBD1. The V gene's germline CDR1 is SNHLY and CDR2 FYNNEI. The length of the CDR3 is 16 residues. Trimming cost V 6 bases and J 4 bases; bases outside gene matches: 6. CDR3 bases: TGTGCCAGCAGCAGGACAGGGGGTGAGGGGGCCAACGTCCTGACTTTC. It is translated as CASSRTGGEGANVLTF.

The rearrangement uses TRBV29-1 and TRBJ2-1; 13 bases agree with TRBD2. V shed 0 bases and J 7 bases; nucleotides not matched to a gene: 3. The CDR3 sequence is 15 residues long. Germline values: CDR1 SQVTM, CDR2 ANQGSEA. Here the CDR3 reads CSVEEGTSGTNEQFF. In DNA, the CDR3 is TGCAGCGTTGAAGAGGGGACTAGCGGGACAAATGAGCAGTTCTTC.

The chain combines TRBV3-1 (or the pseudogene TRBV3-2) with TRBJ2-7; 12 bases are shared with TRBD2. Trimming took 1 base from V and 3 from J; bases not matched to a gene: 19. Germline CDR1 and CDR2: LGHDT and YNNKEL (reference sequence). The CDR3 has 21 amino acids. This chain's CDR3 is CASSQGTGGSVTSGSVYEQYF. CDR3 nucleotide sequence: TGTGCCAGCAGCCAAGGGACAGGGGGTAGTGTGACTAGCGGGAGTGTCTACGAGCAGTACTTC.

The chain uses TRBV24-1 and TRBJ1-2; 7 positions agree with TRBD1. Trimming at V came to 7 bases and at J to 4 bases, leaving 5 bases not matched to a gene. CDR3 size: 13 residues. CDR1 and CDR2 from the germline V gene are KGHDR and SFDVKD. The CDR3 coding sequence is TGTGCCACCAGCCAGGGGGATGGCTATGGCTACACCTTC. Residues: CATSQGDGYGYTF.

This clone was recorded only once. The genes are TRBV5-4 and TRBJ2-5; 9 nucleotides align to TRBD1. The CDR3 is 15 amino acids. V lost 4 bases and J lost 5; bases outside the gene matches: 9. Per the germline V gene, CDR1 is SGHNT and CDR2 is YYREEE (reference sequence). Here the CDR3 reads CASSPTTGTGETQYF. CDR3 in DNA: TGTGCCAGCAGCCCGACGACCGGGACAGGGGAGACCCAGTACTTC.

This chain uses TRBV5-1 with TRBJ1-3; a weak D match, TRBD1 (5 bases). The CDR3 has 16 amino acids. Germline assignment: CDR1 SGHRS and CDR2 YFSETQ. The ends were cut back, 1 base at V and 0 bases at J, with 11 bases in the middle. Here the CDR3 reads CASSLNGGISGNTIYF. The CDR3 coding sequence is TGCGCCAGCAGCTTGAACGGGGGGATCTCTGGAAACACCATATATTTT.

The genes are TRBV27 and TRBJ1-5, with 11 positions matching TRBD1. V shed 8 bases, J shed 3 bases, and the junction held 9 bases outside the gene matches. The germline V gene encodes CDR1 MNHEY and CDR2 SMNVEV (reference sequence). The length of the CDR3 is 16 residues. The CDR3 DNA follows: TGTGCCAGCGCCTTAGGGACAGGGGGGCCCAATCAGCCCCAGCATTTT. Protein product: CASALGTGGPNQPQHF.

V and J are TRBV19 and TRBJ1-4; TRBD1 matches at 7 bases. J gave up 8 bases and V 5 bases, and 17 bases lay outside the gene matches. Germline values: CDR1 LNHDA, CDR2 SQIVND (reference sequence). The CDR3 length is 17 residues. The CDR3 spells CASSVFIRGQWGEKLFF. The CDR3 bases are TGTGCCAGTAGTGTCTTTATACGGGGACAGTGGGGAGAAAAACTGTTTTTT.

The gene calls are TRBV7-6 and TRBJ1-1; TRBD1 agrees at 7 bases. Germline CDR1 SGHVS, CDR2 FNYEAQ. V lost 0 bases to trimming and J lost 0 bases; unmatched junction nucleotides: 4. This CDR3 has 16 amino acids. The CDR3 loop reads CASSLAPGTVNTEAFF. The DNA for the CDR3 is TGTGCCAGCAGCTTAGCGCCCGGGACAGTGAACACTGAAGCTTTCTTT.